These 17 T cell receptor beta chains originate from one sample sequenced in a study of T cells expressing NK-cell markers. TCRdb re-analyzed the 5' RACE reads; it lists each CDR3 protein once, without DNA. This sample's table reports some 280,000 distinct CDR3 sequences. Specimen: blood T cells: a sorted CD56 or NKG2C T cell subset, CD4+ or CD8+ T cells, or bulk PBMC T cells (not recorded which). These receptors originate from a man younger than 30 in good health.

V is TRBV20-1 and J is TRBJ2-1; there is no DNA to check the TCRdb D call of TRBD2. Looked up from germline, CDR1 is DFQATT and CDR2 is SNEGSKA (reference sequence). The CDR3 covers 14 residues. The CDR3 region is CSARADSSYNEQFF.

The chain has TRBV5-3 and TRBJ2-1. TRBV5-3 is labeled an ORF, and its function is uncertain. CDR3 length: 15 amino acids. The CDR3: CARSRRWVVYNEQFF.

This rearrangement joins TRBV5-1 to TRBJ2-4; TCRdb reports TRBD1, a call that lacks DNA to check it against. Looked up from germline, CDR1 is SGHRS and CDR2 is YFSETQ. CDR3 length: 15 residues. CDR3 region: CASSLESGGNGIQYF.

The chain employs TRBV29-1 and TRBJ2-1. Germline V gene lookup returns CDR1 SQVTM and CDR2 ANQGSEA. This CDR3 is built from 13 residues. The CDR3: CSVDKASYNEQFF.

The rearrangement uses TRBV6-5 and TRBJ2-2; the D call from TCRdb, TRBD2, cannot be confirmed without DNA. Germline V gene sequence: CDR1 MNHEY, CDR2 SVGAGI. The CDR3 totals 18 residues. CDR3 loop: CASTLRQGLAGRTGELFF.

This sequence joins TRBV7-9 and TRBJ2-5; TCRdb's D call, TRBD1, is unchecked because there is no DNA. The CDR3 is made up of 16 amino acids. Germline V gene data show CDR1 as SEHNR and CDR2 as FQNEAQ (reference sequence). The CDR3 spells CASSLAGQGARETQYF.

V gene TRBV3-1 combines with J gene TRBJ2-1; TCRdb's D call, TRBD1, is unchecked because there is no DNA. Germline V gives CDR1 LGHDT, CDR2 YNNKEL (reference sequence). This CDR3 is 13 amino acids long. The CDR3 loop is CASSQTGTNEQFF.

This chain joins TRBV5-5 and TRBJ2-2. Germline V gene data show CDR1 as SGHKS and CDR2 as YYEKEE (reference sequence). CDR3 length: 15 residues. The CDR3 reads CASSLPWWNTGELFF.

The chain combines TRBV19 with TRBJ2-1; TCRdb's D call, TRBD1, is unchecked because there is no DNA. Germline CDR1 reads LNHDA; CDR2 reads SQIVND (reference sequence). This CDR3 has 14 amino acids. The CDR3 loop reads CASRPGPDYNEQFF.

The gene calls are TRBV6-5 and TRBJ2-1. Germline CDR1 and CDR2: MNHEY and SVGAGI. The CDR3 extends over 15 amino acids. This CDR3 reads CASSYEVGSYNEQFF.

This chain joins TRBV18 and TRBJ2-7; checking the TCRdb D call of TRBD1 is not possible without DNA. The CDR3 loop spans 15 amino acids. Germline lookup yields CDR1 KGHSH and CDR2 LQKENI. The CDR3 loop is CASSPPSASTYEQYF. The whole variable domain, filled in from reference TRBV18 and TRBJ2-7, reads NAGVMQNPRHLVRRRGQEARLRCSPMKGHSHVYWYRQLPEEGLKFMVYLQKENIIDESGMPKERFSAEFPKEGPSILRIQQVVRGDSAAYFCASSPPSASTYEQYFGPGTRLTVT.

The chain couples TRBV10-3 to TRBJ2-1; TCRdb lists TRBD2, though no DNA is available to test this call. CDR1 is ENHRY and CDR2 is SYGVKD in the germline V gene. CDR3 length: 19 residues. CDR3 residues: CAISEILGAGGKLNNEQFF.

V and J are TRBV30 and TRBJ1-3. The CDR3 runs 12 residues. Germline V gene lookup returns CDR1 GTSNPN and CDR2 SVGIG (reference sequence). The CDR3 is CAWSRSGNTIYF.

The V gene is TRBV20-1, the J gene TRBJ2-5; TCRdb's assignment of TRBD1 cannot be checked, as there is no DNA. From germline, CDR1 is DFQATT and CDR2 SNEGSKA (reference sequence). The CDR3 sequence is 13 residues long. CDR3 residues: CSAGMAPQETQYF.

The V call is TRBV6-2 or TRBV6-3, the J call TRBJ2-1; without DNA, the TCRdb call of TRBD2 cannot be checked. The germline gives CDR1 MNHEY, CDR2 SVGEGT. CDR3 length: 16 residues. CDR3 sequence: CASSRLAGGPRNEQFF.

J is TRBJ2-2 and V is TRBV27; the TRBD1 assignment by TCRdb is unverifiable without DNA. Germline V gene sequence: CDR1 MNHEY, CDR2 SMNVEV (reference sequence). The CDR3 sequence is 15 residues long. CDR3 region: CASSLGQEHTGELFF.

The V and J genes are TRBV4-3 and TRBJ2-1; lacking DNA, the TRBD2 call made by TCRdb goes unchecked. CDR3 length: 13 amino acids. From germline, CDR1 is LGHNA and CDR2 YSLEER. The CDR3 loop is CASSGTSYNEQFF.